Listed below are T cell receptor beta chains from one sample, sequenced in a study of blood T cell repertoires in COVID-19. Method: immunoSEQ multiplex PCR; TCRdb's copy keeps in-frame clones and lacks some. The data contain roughly 120,000 clones, around 80% of them singletons. The sequenced sample consisted of peripheral blood. These receptor sequences come from a woman of 80 years or more with active or convalescent COVID-19. The CDR3 runs from the conserved cysteine through the conserved F or W. A D gene is named only where the DNA matches it firmly. Size values are once, few and many counts, or a class for expanded clones, and some rows have none.

TRBV6-6	NA	NA	TRBJ2-1	TGTGCCAGCAGTGTTATTAGATTGGATGAGCAGTTCTTC	CASSVIRLDEQFF
TRBV10-3	NA	TRBD2	TRBJ2-3	TGTGCCATCAGTGACCGCGGCGGGAGGGGGGATACGCAGTATTTT	CAISDRGGRGDTQYF
TRBV11-2	once	NA	TRBJ2-1	TGTGCCAGCAGCTTAGCGTCGGTTGAGGCGTTCTTC	CASSLASVEAFF
TRBV28	NA	TRBD1	TRBJ1-1	TGTGCCAGCAGCTCCCCCACACCCCGGGACAGGGTATCTTTCTTT	CASSSPTPRDRVSFF
TRBV5-1	NA	NA	TRBJ2-7	TGCGCCAGCAGCTTGATTACAGGGTACGAGCAGTACTTC	CASSLITGYEQYF
TRBV5-6	NA	NA	TRBJ1-1	TGTGCCAGCAGCTTGACCGGGATTGGCACTGAAGCTTTCTTT	CASSLTGIGTEAFF
TRBV5-1	NA	TRBD1	TRBJ1-5	TGCGCCAGCAGCCCCCAACCGACAGGGGGGAATCAGCCCCAGCATTTT	CASSPQPTGGNQPQHF
TRBV19	NA	TRBD2	TRBJ2-5	TGTGCCAGTAGGATGACTAGCGTGACCCAAGAGACCCAGTACTTC	CASRMTSVTQETQYF
TRBV5-4	NA	NA	TRBJ1-2	TGTGCCAGCAGCCCAACCGAGAGATATGGCTACACCTTC	CASSPTERYGYTF
TRBV18	NA	TRBD1	TRBJ2-1	TGTGCCAGCTCAGGGCCGGGACAGACTTACAATGAGCAGTTCTTC	CASSGPGQTYNEQFF
TRBV2	NA	TRBD2	TRBJ2-1	TGTGCCAGCAGGTCCGGGACTAGCGGGAGCTCCTACAATGAGCAGTTCTTC	CASRSGTSGSSYNEQFF
TRBV5-4	NA	TRBD2	TRBJ2-1	TGTGCCAGCAGCTTGGCCCACGGGACTAGCGTCAATGAGCAGTTCTTC	CASSLAHGTSVNEQFF
TRBV28	NA	NA	TRBJ2-7	TGTGCCACCGAGACATTCGACTACGAGCAGTACTTC	CATETFDYEQYF
TRBV2	NA	NA	TRBJ1-1	TGTGCCAGCAGCCTGGGGGCCCGGGATGAAGCTTTCTTT	CASSLGARDEAFF
TRBV18	NA	TRBD1	TRBJ2-7	TGTGCCAGCTCACCAGGGACAGAATCCTACGAGCAGTACTTC	CASSPGTESYEQYF
TRBV15	NA	NA	TRBJ2-1	TGTGCCACCAGCTTACCGGGACTTTCCTTCTCCTACAATGAGCAGTTCTTC	CATSLPGLSFSYNEQFF
TRBV27	few	NA	TRBJ1-1	TGTGCCAGCGGAAAGGCAGGGATGAACACTGAAGCTTTCTTT	CASGKAGMNTEAFF
TRBV7-9	NA	NA	TRBJ2-1	TGTGCCAGCAGCTACCTCGGGACCTACAATGAGCAGTTCTTC	CASSYLGTYNEQFF
TRBV28	NA	TRBD2	TRBJ2-7	TGTGCCAGCAACGGACCCGGGACTAGCTACGAGCAGTACTTC	CASNGPGTSYEQYF
TRBV28	NA	NA	TRBJ2-7	TGTGCCAGCAGTTCCGTTCTGGTGGGGGCTCGCGAGGGGTACTTC	CASSSVLVGAREGYF
TRBV6-5	once	TRBD1	TRBJ1-1	TGTGCCAGCACGATTAGGACAGGGGCTGAAGCTTTCTTT	CASTIRTGAEAFF
TRBV30	NA	NA	TRBJ1-2	TGTGCCTGGAGCGGAACAGCATATGGCTACACCTTC	CAWSGTAYGYTF
TRBV6-1	few	NA	TRBJ2-6	TGTGCCAGCAGTGAACTGGCCCTCGCGGCCAACGTCCTGACTTTC	CASSELALAANVLTF
TRBV7-2	NA	TRBD2	TRBJ2-7	TGTGCCAGCAGCCCACACCCGGGGGGAGTTTCGCACGAGCAGTACTTC	CASSPHPGGVSHEQYF
TRBV7-3	NA	TRBD1	TRBJ2-3	TGTGCCAGCAGCCGACAGGGGCAGTCAGATACGCAGTATTTT	CASSRQGQSDTQYF
TRBV29-1	NA	TRBD2	TRBJ2-7	TGCAGCGTGGCCGGGACTAGTTACCACGAGCAGTACTTC	CSVAGTSYHEQYF
TRBV18	once	NA	TRBJ2-6	TGTGCCAGCTCACCTCAGAGGGCTGGGGCCAACGTCCTGACTTTC	CASSPQRAGANVLTF
TRBV5-1	once	NA	TRBJ2-5	TGCGCCAGCAGCTTGGGGTATGGGGCCCTCCAAGAGACCCAGTACTTC	CASSLGYGALQETQYF
TRBV5-1	once	TRBD2	TRBJ2-1	TGCGCCAGCAGCTTGGAGCTAGCGGGAGGGCCAAGTCCACAGTTCTTC	CASSLELAGGPSPQFF
TRBV14	NA	NA	TRBJ1-2	TGTGCCAGCAGCCCCTTTCAGGGTGTCGGCTACACCTTC	CASSPFQGVGYTF
TRBV9	NA	TRBD2	TRBJ2-7	TGTGCCAGCAGCGATACCGGGACTAGCTTCAACGAGCAGTACTTC	CASSDTGTSFNEQYF
TRBV7-9	NA	TRBD2	TRBJ2-1	TGTGCCAGCACCCCTGGGCTAGCGGGGTCCTACAATGAGCAGTTCTTC	CASTPGLAGSYNEQFF
TRBV27	NA	NA	TRBJ1-2	TGTGCCAGCAGTCCCGCGGGGGGGATGGATGGCTACACCTTC	CASSPAGGMDGYTF
TRBV29-1	NA	NA	TRBJ1-1	TGCAGCGTTGTGAGGGCAGCTGGCACTGAAGCTTTCTTT	CSVVRAAGTEAFF
TRBV18	NA	NA	TRBJ1-1	TGTGCCAGCTCGGCCACGTCGGAGGTAGAGACTGAAGCTTTCTTT	CASSATSEVETEAFF
TRBV5-1	NA	NA	TRBJ2-2	TGCGCCAGCAGCTTAGGAGCCACCGGGGAGCTGTTTTTT	CASSLGATGELFF
TRBV5-1	NA	TRBD1	TRBJ2-7	TGCGCCAGCAGCTTGGATACAGGGGGCATCTACGAGCAGTACTTC	CASSLDTGGIYEQYF
TRBV6-6	NA	TRBD2	TRBJ2-1	TGTGCCAGCACCAAGGGACTAGCGCTTCGCGATGAGCAGTTCTTC	CASTKGLALRDEQFF
TRBV5-4	NA	TRBD2	TRBJ2-1	TGTGCCAGCAGCTTATGGCTAGCGGGAGGACATGAGCAGTTCTTC	CASSLWLAGGHEQFF
TRBV4-2	NA	NA	TRBJ1-1	TGTGCCAGCAGCCAGCGATTAGACAGAATCTTGAACACTGAAGCTTTCTTT	CASSQRLDRILNTEAFF
TRBV7-9	once	TRBD1	TRBJ2-5	TGTGCCAGCAACCCCGGGACAGCACTTCAAGAGACCCAGTACTTC	CASNPGTALQETQYF
TRBV19	NA	NA	TRBJ2-6	TGTGCCAGTAGTTTTTTGAGACGGAGCTCTGGGGCCAACGTCCTGACTTTC	CASSFLRRSSGANVLTF
TRBV19	NA	TRBD1	TRBJ1-1	TGTGCCAGTAGTTCCGGGACAGGATCGGGTCTCCCTGAAGCTTTCTTT	CASSSGTGSGLPEAFF
TRBV4-2	once	TRBD1	TRBJ1-4	TGTGCCAGCAGCCAACCAATCCTACGGACAGGGTTTGAAAAACTGTTTTTT	CASSQPILRTGFEKLFF
TRBV3-1/TRBV3-2	NA	NA	TRBJ1-5	TGTGCCAGCAGCCTTGGCGACAGGCCCCAGCATTTT	CASSLGDRPQHF
TRBV10-1	few	TRBD1	TRBJ2-5	TGCGCCAGCAGTGAACAGGGGAGAGAGACCCAGTACTTC	CASSEQGRETQYF
TRBV7-9	NA	NA	TRBJ2-1	TGTGCCAGCACTTCATTCTCCTACAATGAGCAGTTCTTC	CASTSFSYNEQFF
TRBV6-6	NA	TRBD1	TRBJ1-3	TGTGCCAGCAGTCAGGACAGGGCAGCTGGAAACACCATATATTTT	CASSQDRAAGNTIYF
TRBV6-5	NA	NA	TRBJ1-5	TGTGCCAGCAGACGACAGCGTAATCAGCCCCAGCATTTT	CASRRQRNQPQHF
TRBV2	NA	NA	TRBJ2-1	TGTGCCAGCAGTGAACGCAGGTACTACAATGAGCAGTTCTTC	CASSERRYYNEQFF
TRBV12-3/TRBV12-4	once	TRBD2	TRBJ2-7	TGTGCCAGCAGTTCCCTAGCGGGAGAGGGGCAGTACTTC	CASSSLAGEGQYF
TRBV18	NA	NA	TRBJ2-7	TGTGCCAGCTCACCAGTGGCAGGGGCTATCTCCTACGAGCAGTACTTC	CASSPVAGAISYEQYF
TRBV6-5	NA	NA	TRBJ1-6	TGTGCCAGCAGTTACGTGGGGGCGGAGGCACCCCTCCACTTT	CASSYVGAEAPLHF
TRBV19	few	NA	TRBJ2-7	TGTGCCAGTAGTTATACGCGCACCCCTTCCGAGCAGTACTTC	CASSYTRTPSEQYF
TRBV20-1	NA	NA	TRBJ1-2	TGCAGTGCTAGTGGCAGGGGAGACTATGGCTACACCTTC	CSASGRGDYGYTF
TRBV6-6	NA	NA	TRBJ1-3	TGTGCCAGCACAGGGCAACGAGACTCTGGAAACACCATATATTTT	CASTGQRDSGNTIYF
TRBV28	NA	NA	TRBJ2-7	TGTGCCAGCAGTTTATATCCGGGACAAGCCTACGAGCAGTACTTC	CASSLYPGQAYEQYF
TRBV7-9	once	NA	TRBJ1-2	TGTGCCAGCAGACCCTCGCGGGGAAGGTTACGCTACACCTTC	CASRPSRGRLRYTF
TRBV27	once	TRBD1	TRBJ1-2	TGTGCCAGCAGTCCGGGGACAGGTATGGGAAATTACGACTACACCTTC	CASSPGTGMGNYDYTF
TRBV18	NA	NA	TRBJ2-5	TGTGCCAGCTCGCCCCAGGGGGGCGTTGTAGAGACCCAGTACTTC	CASSPQGGVVETQYF